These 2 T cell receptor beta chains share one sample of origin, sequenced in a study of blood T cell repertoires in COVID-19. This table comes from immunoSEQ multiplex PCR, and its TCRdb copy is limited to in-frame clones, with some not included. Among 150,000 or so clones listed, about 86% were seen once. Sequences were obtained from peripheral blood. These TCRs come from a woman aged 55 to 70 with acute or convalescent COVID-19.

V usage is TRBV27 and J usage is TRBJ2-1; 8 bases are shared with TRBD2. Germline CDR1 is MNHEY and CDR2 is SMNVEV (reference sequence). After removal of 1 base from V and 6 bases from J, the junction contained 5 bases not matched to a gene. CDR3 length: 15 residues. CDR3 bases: TGTGCCAGCAGTTTATTCGGGGGGGCGGCCAATGAGCAGTTCTTC. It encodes CASSLFGGAANEQFF.

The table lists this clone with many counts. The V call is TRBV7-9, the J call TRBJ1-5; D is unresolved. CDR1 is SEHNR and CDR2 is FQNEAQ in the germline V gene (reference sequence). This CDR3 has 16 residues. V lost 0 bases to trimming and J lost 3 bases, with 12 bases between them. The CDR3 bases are TGTGCCAGCAGCTTAGCGCGCGGCGGTTACAATCAGCCCCAGCATTTT. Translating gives CASSLARGGYNQPQHF.